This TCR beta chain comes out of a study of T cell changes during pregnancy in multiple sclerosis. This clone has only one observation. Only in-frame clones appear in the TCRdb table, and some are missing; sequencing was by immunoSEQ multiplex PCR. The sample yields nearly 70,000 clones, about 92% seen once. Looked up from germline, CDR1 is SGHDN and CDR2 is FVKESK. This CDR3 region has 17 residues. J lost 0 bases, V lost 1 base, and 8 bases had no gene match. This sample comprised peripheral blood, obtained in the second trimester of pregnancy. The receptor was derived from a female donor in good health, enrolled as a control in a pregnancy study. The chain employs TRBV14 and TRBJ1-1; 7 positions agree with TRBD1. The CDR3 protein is CASSQGQGIIMNTEAFF. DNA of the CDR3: TGTGCCAGCAGCCAAGGACAGGGCATTATTATGAACACTGAAGCTTTCTTT.